This is a list of T cell receptor beta chains from one sample in a study of beta chain features in type 1 diabetes. Method: immunoSEQ multiplex PCR; TCRdb's copy keeps in-frame clones and lacks some. The sample records hundreds of thousands of clones, around 30% being singletons. Input material: naive CD4+ T cells from blood. These receptors all stem from a man aged 18 to 29 in good health. Each CDR3 is given with its conserved first and last residue. The D gene is left open where the match is weak. Not every row has a clone size; where given, it reads once, few, many or a size class.

len	v_gene	d_gene	abundance	j_gene	CDR3nt	CDR3aa
17	TRBV29-1	TRBD2	few	TRBJ2-1	TGCAGCGTTGAAGGGTCATGGCTAGCGGGACCATACAATGAGCAGTTCTTC	CSVEGSWLAGPYNEQFF
16	TRBV6-6	TRBD2	-	TRBJ2-5	TGTGCCAGCAGGCGGATACTAGCGGGGCCTCAAGAGACCCAGTACTTC	CASRRILAGPQETQYF
14	TRBV9	-	few	TRBJ2-5	TGTGCCAGCAGCCCCCGATTGCCGGAAGAGACCCAGTACTTC	CASSPRLPEETQYF
15	TRBV2	-	-	TRBJ2-7	TGTGCCAGCAGTGAAAATTGGGGATCAACCTACGAGCAGTACTTC	CASSENWGSTYEQYF
15	TRBV25-1	TRBD1	-	TRBJ2-1	TGTGCCAGCAGGGCGGCGGGACAGGTGAACAATGAGCAGTTCTTC	CASRAAGQVNNEQFF
15	TRBV30	-	-	TRBJ2-1	TGTGCCTCGGCGGGCGGGACAGTGACCTACAATGAGCAGTTCTTC	CASAGGTVTYNEQFF
13	TRBV6-1	-	-	TRBJ2-5	TGTGCCAGCAGTCCTCAGGGGACGGAGACCCAGTACTTC	CASSPQGTETQYF
13	TRBV11-3	-	-	TRBJ2-7	TGTGCCAGCAGCTTAGGCAGGTTGGGGGAGCAGTACTTC	CASSLGRLGEQYF
15	TRBV4-1	TRBD1	-	TRBJ2-7	TGCGCCAGCAGCCCCTCCGGGACAGGGCGCTACGAGCAGTACTTC	CASSPSGTGRYEQYF
14	TRBV9	-	few	TRBJ1-4	TGTGCCAGCAGTGATCGGGACTCCAGAGAAAAACTGTTTTTT	CASSDRDSREKLFF
15	TRBV29-1	TRBD1	-	TRBJ1-5	TGCAGCGTGAGGGAACAGGGGGGCGGCAATCAGCCCCAGCATTTT	CSVREQGGGNQPQHF
14	TRBV7-6	-	-	TRBJ2-7	TGTGCCAGCACCCCCAGCGCTGGCACCTACGAGCAGTACTTC	CASTPSAGTYEQYF
16	TRBV11-2	TRBD1	-	TRBJ2-3	TGTGCCAGCAGCAGAGGGACAGGGGGCCGGACAGATACGCAGTATTTT	CASSRGTGGRTDTQYF
14	TRBV7-8	-	once	TRBJ1-5	TGTGCCAGCAGCTTCGACAGGTCCAATCAGCCCCAGCATTTT	CASSFDRSNQPQHF
15	TRBV28	-	-	TRBJ2-3	TGTGCCAGCAGTTTCGCGGGAACTAGCACAGATACGCAGTATTTT	CASSFAGTSTDTQYF
14	TRBV30	-	few	TRBJ2-7	TGTGCCTGGACCCCAGGGGGGCAGTTCTACGAGCAGTACTTC	CAWTPGGQFYEQYF
13	TRBV30	-	-	TRBJ1-2	TGTGCCTGGAGTACGACGCGCTCCTTTGGCTACACCTTC	CAWSTTRSFGYTF
13	TRBV29-1	TRBD2	-	TRBJ2-7	TGCAGCGCAATAGCGGGAGGTATCTACGAGCAGTACTTC	CSAIAGGIYEQYF